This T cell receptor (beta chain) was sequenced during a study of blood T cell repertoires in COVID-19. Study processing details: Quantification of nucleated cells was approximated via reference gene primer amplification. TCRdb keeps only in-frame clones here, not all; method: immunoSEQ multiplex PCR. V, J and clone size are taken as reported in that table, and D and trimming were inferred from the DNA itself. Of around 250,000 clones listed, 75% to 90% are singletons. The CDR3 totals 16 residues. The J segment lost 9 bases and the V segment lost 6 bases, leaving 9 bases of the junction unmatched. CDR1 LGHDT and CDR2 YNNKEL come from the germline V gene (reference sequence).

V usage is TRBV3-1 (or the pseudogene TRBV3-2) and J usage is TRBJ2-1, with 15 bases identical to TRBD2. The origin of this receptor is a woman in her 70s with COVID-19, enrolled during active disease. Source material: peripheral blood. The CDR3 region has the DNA TGTGCCAGCAGATTTGGACTAGCGGGAGGGAGGGGTGAGCAGTTCTTC. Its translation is CASRFGLAGGRGEQFF.